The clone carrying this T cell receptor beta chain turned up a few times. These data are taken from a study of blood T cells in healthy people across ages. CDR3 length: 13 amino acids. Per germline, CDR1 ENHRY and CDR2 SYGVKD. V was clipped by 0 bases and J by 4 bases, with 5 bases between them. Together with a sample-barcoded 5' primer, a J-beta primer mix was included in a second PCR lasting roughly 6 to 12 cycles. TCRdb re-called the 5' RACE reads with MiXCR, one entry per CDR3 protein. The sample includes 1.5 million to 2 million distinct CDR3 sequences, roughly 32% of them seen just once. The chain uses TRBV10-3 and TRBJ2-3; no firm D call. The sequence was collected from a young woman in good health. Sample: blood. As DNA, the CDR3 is TGTGCCATCAGTGAGTCCGGAGCAGATACGCAGTATTTT. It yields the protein CAISESGADTQYF.